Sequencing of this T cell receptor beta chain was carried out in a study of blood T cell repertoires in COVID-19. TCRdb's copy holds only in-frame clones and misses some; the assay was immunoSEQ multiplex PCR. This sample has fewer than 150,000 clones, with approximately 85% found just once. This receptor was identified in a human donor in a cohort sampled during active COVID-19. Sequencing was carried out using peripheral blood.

Here the CDR3 reads CASSLVSGANVLTF. The CDR3 DNA is TGTGCCAGCAGCTTGGTTAGTGGGGCCAACGTCCTGACTTTC. The V gene is TRBV5-4, the J gene TRBJ2-6; D not certain. Germline CDR1 reads SGHNT; CDR2 reads YYREEE (reference sequence). This CDR3 is built from 14 residues. With 0 bases removed from V and 3 bases from J, the gap between germline ends came to 4 bases.